This T cell receptor beta chain was sequenced in a study of cytomegalovirus exposure and HLA in healthy donors. This clone was found a few times. Germline lookup yields CDR1 MNHNS and CDR2 SASEGT. The CDR3 totals 14 residues. Trimming took 4 bases from V and 7 from J, leaving 15 bases between them. Researchers ran the PCR with 60 Vbeta and 13 Jbeta primers. Profiling relied on immunoSEQ multiplex PCR, and the TCRdb table lists in-frame clones only, not all of them. The data contain under 200,000 clones, around three quarters of them singletons. The clonotype was recovered from a man in his forties or fifties in good health and CMV-seropositive. Sequenced sample: PBMCs. The chain has TRBV6-1 and TRBJ2-3, with D maybe TRBD2 (5 bases). CDR3 in amino acids: CASSVRTGIYTQYF. CDR3 nucleotide sequence: TGTGCCAGCAGTGTCCGGACTGGGATTTATACGCAGTATTTT.